This is a list of T cell receptor beta chains from one sample in a study of cytomegalovirus exposure and HLA in healthy donors. Measured with immunoSEQ multiplex PCR; TCRdb has only the in-frame clones, and not every one. With roughly 50,000 clones in the sample, the ten largest clones hold about 12%. The sample consisted of PBMCs. The origin of the receptors is a woman aged 55-75 years in good health and CMV-seropositive. Each CDR3 is given with its conserved first and last residue. The order of the fields is V gene, J gene, D gene, CDR3 protein, CDR3 DNA. The D gene is left open where the match is weak.

v_call: TRBV5-4; j_call: TRBJ2-5; d_call: TRBD1; cdr3_aa: CASSTGFRGPQETQYF; cdr3_nt: TGTGCCAGCAGCACAGGTTTCAGGGGGCCCCAAGAGACCCAGTACTTC
v_call: TRBV6-5; j_call: TRBJ1-2; d_call: .; cdr3_aa: CASSSQGHGYTF; cdr3_nt: TGTGCCAGCAGTTCACAGGGACATGGCTACACCTTC
v_call: TRBV6-6; j_call: TRBJ1-5; d_call: .; cdr3_aa: CATSGTSNQPQHF; cdr3_nt: TGTGCCACTTCCGGGACAAGCAATCAGCCCCAGCATTTT
v_call: TRBV5-1; j_call: TRBJ2-3; d_call: .; cdr3_aa: CASSLPSTASTDTQYF; cdr3_nt: TGCGCCAGCAGCTTGCCTTCGACAGCTAGCACAGATACGCAGTATTTT
v_call: TRBV6-5; j_call: TRBJ1-4; d_call: TRBD1; cdr3_aa: CASSRQGAIEKLFF; cdr3_nt: TGTGCCAGCAGCCGACAGGGGGCGATTGAAAAACTGTTTTTT
v_call: TRBV29-1; j_call: TRBJ1-2; d_call: .; cdr3_aa: CSVVGRGPTYGYTF; cdr3_nt: TGCAGCGTTGTGGGCAGGGGCCCCACCTATGGCTACACCTTC
v_call: TRBV9; j_call: TRBJ2-3; d_call: TRBD2; cdr3_aa: CASSPSTSGGGDTQYF; cdr3_nt: TGTGCCAGCAGCCCTTCGACTAGCGGGGGGGGAGATACGCAGTATTTT
v_call: TRBV7-9; j_call: TRBJ1-6; d_call: .; cdr3_aa: CASSPTTDLAPLHF; cdr3_nt: TGTGCCAGCAGCCCCACGACAGACTTGGCACCCCTCCACTTT
v_call: TRBV5-1; j_call: TRBJ1-1; d_call: .; cdr3_aa: CASSLSSGGMEAFF; cdr3_nt: TGCGCCAGCAGCTTGTCCTCCGGGGGTATGGAAGCTTTCTTT
v_call: TRBV10-2; j_call: TRBJ2-5; d_call: .; cdr3_aa: CASTPTIGEQYF; cdr3_nt: TGCGCCAGCACCCCGACCATTGGGGAGCAGTACTTC
v_call: TRBV7-6; j_call: TRBJ2-2; d_call: .; cdr3_aa: CASSPRTGGELFF; cdr3_nt: TGTGCCAGCAGCCCGAGAACGGGCGGGGAGCTGTTTTTT
v_call: TRBV19; j_call: TRBJ2-1; d_call: TRBD1; cdr3_aa: CASTRGPLRDNEQFF; cdr3_nt: TGTGCCAGTACCAGGGGGCCCCTCCGGGACAATGAGCAGTTCTTC
v_call: TRBV19; j_call: TRBJ1-3; d_call: .; cdr3_aa: CATLSTGGNTIYF; cdr3_nt: TGTGCCACCTTGAGCACAGGGGGAAACACCATATATTTT
v_call: TRBV5-1; j_call: TRBJ1-1; d_call: TRBD1; cdr3_aa: CASSGSGQAILEAFF; cdr3_nt: TGCGCCAGCAGCGGGTCGGGACAGGCCATCCTTGAAGCTTTCTTT
v_call: TRBV11-2; j_call: TRBJ1-2; d_call: .; cdr3_aa: CASSLTGTSNQGIYGYTF; cdr3_nt: TGTGCCAGCAGCCTCACCGGGACATCGAACCAGGGCATCTATGGCTACACCTTC
v_call: TRBV28; j_call: TRBJ2-7; d_call: TRBD1; cdr3_aa: CASNLTGQVYEQYF; cdr3_nt: TGTGCCAGCAACCTTACGGGACAGGTCTACGAGCAGTACTTC
v_call: TRBV15; j_call: TRBJ2-7; d_call: TRBD1; cdr3_aa: CATSRDRTGGYEQYF; cdr3_nt: TGTGCCACCAGCAGAGATCGGACAGGGGGGTACGAGCAGTACTTC
v_call: TRBV6-1; j_call: TRBJ1-2; d_call: TRBD1; cdr3_aa: CASSAATGGSGYTF; cdr3_nt: TGTGCCAGCAGCGCAGCTACAGGGGGCAGCGGCTACACCTTC
v_call: TRBV10-3; j_call: TRBJ1-1; d_call: .; cdr3_aa: CAISAGWTEAFF; cdr3_nt: TGTGCCATCAGCGCAGGGTGGACTGAAGCTTTCTTT
v_call: TRBV7-8; j_call: TRBJ2-3; d_call: TRBD2; cdr3_aa: CASSLRTSGADTQYF; cdr3_nt: TGTGCCAGCAGCTTACGTACTAGCGGGGCAGATACGCAGTATTTT
v_call: TRBV5-6; j_call: TRBJ2-5; d_call: .; cdr3_aa: CASSITGHQETQYF; cdr3_nt: TGTGCCAGCAGCATTACAGGACACCAAGAGACCCAGTACTTC
v_call: TRBV6-1; j_call: TRBJ2-5; d_call: TRBD1; cdr3_aa: CASHTGTGDWETQYF; cdr3_nt: TGTGCCAGTCATACTGGGACAGGGGACTGGGAGACCCAGTACTTC
v_call: TRBV18; j_call: TRBJ2-7; d_call: .; cdr3_aa: CASSPPHSSYEQYF; cdr3_nt: TGTGCCAGCTCACCACCGCACAGCTCCTACGAGCAGTACTTC
v_call: TRBV7-2; j_call: TRBJ2-1; d_call: TRBD2; cdr3_aa: CASSQAGTTYDEQFF; cdr3_nt: TGTGCCAGCAGCCAAGCCGGGACTACCTATGATGAGCAGTTCTTC
v_call: TRBV7-8; j_call: TRBJ1-3; d_call: .; cdr3_aa: CASSLAGDLAEISGNTIYF; cdr3_nt: TGTGCCAGCAGCTTAGCCGGGGACTTAGCCGAAATCTCTGGAAACACCATATATTTT
v_call: TRBV11-3; j_call: TRBJ2-7; d_call: TRBD1; cdr3_aa: CASSLGQGQYEQYF; cdr3_nt: TGTGCCAGCAGCTTAGGACAGGGACAGTACGAGCAGTACTTC
v_call: TRBV6-5; j_call: TRBJ1-2; d_call: .; cdr3_aa: CASTTGSIGVYGYTF; cdr3_nt: TGTGCCAGCACCACAGGGAGTATAGGGGTCTATGGCTACACCTTC
v_call: TRBV19; j_call: TRBJ2-7; d_call: TRBD1; cdr3_aa: CASSIGQSTGNEQYF; cdr3_nt: TGTGCCAGTAGTATAGGCCAATCGACAGGGAACGAGCAGTACTTC
v_call: TRBV27; j_call: TRBJ2-2; d_call: .; cdr3_aa: CASRLRGNTGELFF; cdr3_nt: TGTGCCAGCAGGTTGCGGGGGAACACCGGGGAGCTGTTTTTT
v_call: TRBV7-9; j_call: TRBJ1-2; d_call: TRBD1; cdr3_aa: CASLPRARTGPSNYGYTF; cdr3_nt: TGTGCCAGCCTTCCCAGAGCTCGGACAGGGCCATCTAACTATGGCTACACCTTC
v_call: TRBV5-6; j_call: TRBJ2-7; d_call: .; cdr3_aa: CASSSPPQGGNEQYF; cdr3_nt: TGTGCCAGCAGCTCCCCCCCACAGGGAGGGAACGAGCAGTACTTC
v_call: TRBV11-3; j_call: TRBJ1-3; d_call: .; cdr3_aa: CASSLVHYRGASGNTIYF; cdr3_nt: TGTGCCAGCAGCTTAGTCCACTACCGGGGGGCTTCTGGAAACACCATATATTTT
v_call: TRBV2; j_call: TRBJ1-5; d_call: .; cdr3_aa: CASSRGNSNQPQHF; cdr3_nt: TGTGCCAGCAGCAGGGGAAATAGCAATCAGCCCCAGCATTTT
v_call: TRBV7-8; j_call: TRBJ1-1; d_call: TRBD1; cdr3_aa: CASSTPPGTGGAAEAFF; cdr3_nt: TGTGCCAGCAGCACCCCCCCCGGGACAGGGGGCGCGGCTGAAGCTTTCTTT
v_call: TRBV28; j_call: TRBJ2-7; d_call: TRBD2; cdr3_aa: CASSLNSGGYEQYF; cdr3_nt: TGTGCCAGCAGTTTAAATAGCGGGGGCTACGAGCAGTACTTC
v_call: TRBV10-3; j_call: TRBJ2-1; d_call: TRBD2; cdr3_aa: CAISEVGRGGYNEQFF; cdr3_nt: TGTGCCATCAGTGAGGTTGGGCGGGGGGGCTACAATGAGCAGTTCTTC
v_call: TRBV6-5; j_call: TRBJ1-1; d_call: .; cdr3_aa: CASSNTAGLTKAFF; cdr3_nt: TGTGCCAGCAGCAACACGGCGGGACTAACAAAGGCTTTCTTT
v_call: TRBV6-5; j_call: TRBJ1-1; d_call: .; cdr3_aa: CASRPWTVMNTEAFF; cdr3_nt: TGTGCCAGCAGACCGTGGACTGTCATGAACACTGAAGCTTTCTTT
v_call: TRBV7-9; j_call: TRBJ1-1; d_call: .; cdr3_aa: CASRGGAWEAFF; cdr3_nt: TGTGCCAGCAGGGGAGGGGCGTGGGAAGCTTTCTTT